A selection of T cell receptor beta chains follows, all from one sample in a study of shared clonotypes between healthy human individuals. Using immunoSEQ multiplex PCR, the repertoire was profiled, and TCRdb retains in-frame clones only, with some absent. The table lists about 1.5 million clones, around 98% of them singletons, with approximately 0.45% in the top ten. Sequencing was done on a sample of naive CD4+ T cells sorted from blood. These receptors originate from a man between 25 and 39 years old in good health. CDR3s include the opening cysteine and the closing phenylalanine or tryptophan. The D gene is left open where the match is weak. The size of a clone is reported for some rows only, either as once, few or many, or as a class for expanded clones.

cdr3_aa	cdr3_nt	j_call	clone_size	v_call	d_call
CASSRGVDYGYTF	TGTGCCAGTAGTAGGGGAGTTGACTATGGCTACACCTTC	TRBJ1-2	NA	TRBV19	NA
CASSQDQRREFYEQYF	TGCGCCAGCAGCCAAGATCAAAGACGGGAATTCTACGAGCAGTACTTC	TRBJ2-7	once	TRBV4-3	NA
CASSSSLGGPNEKLFF	TGTGCCAGCAGCTCGAGCCTAGGGGGACCTAATGAAAAACTGTTTTTT	TRBJ1-4	NA	TRBV7-9	NA
CASSFPGGTNEKLFF	TGTGCCAGCAGTTTCCCAGGGGGCACTAATGAAAAACTGTTTTTT	TRBJ1-4	NA	TRBV28	TRBD1
CASSPGQHNQPQHF	TGCGCCAGCAGCCCGGGACAGCACAATCAGCCCCAGCATTTT	TRBJ1-5	few	TRBV4-1	TRBD1
CASNIGQGPYEQYF	TGTGCCAGCAACATCGGACAGGGACCCTACGAGCAGTACTTC	TRBJ2-7	NA	TRBV7-9	TRBD1
CASGGGPVPLSGANVLTF	TGTGCCAGCGGTGGTGGGCCAGTGCCTCTCTCTGGGGCCAACGTCCTGACTTTC	TRBJ2-6	NA	TRBV2	NA
CASSSPGSRYEQYF	TGTGCCAGCAGCTCCCCCGGCAGCCGCTACGAGCAGTACTTC	TRBJ2-7	NA	TRBV7-6	NA
CASSFTAARDTQYF	TGTGCCAGCAGCTTTACAGCCGCTCGGGATACGCAGTATTTT	TRBJ2-3	NA	TRBV7-6	NA
CASSGGTGLNTEAFF	TGCGCCAGCAGTGGCGGGACAGGGCTGAACACTGAAGCTTTCTTT	TRBJ1-1	NA	TRBV10-1	TRBD1
CASSLELSTEAFF	TGCGCCAGCAGCTTGGAACTGAGCACTGAAGCTTTCTTT	TRBJ1-1	NA	TRBV5-1	NA
CASKNYNEQFF	TGCGCCAGCAAGAACTACAATGAGCAGTTCTTC	TRBJ2-1	NA	TRBV5-1	NA
CASSRDSSASYNEQFF	TGTGCCAGCTCACGGGACTCTAGCGCCTCATACAATGAGCAGTTCTTC	TRBJ2-1	NA	TRBV18	NA
CASSSGTAPGEQYF	TGTGCCAGCAGCTCCGGGACAGCCCCGGGCGAGCAGTACTTC	TRBJ2-7	NA	TRBV11-3	TRBD1
CATSRDLVTSRNGEQYF	TGTGCCACCAGCAGAGATTTGGTGACCTCGCGGAATGGAGAGCAGTACTTC	TRBJ2-7	NA	TRBV15	NA
CASSSKTAAGNTIYF	TGTGCCAGCAGCTCTAAGACTGCTGCTGGAAACACCATATATTTT	TRBJ1-3	NA	TRBV5-4	NA
CASSAGLIEGETQYF	TGCGCCAGCAGCGCCGGTCTCATCGAGGGAGAGACCCAGTACTTC	TRBJ2-5	NA	TRBV5-1	NA
CASSLSPPQAGGPVYEQYF	TGTGCCAGCAGTTTATCGCCCCCGCAAGCGGGAGGGCCTGTGTACGAGCAGTACTTC	TRBJ2-7	NA	TRBV27	TRBD2
CASSRVRVVMNTEAFF	TGTGCCAGCAGTCGCGTAAGGGTGGTTATGAACACTGAAGCTTTCTTT	TRBJ1-1	once	TRBV28	NA
CASAQSRAGYGYTF	TGTGCCAGCGCTCAGAGCAGGGCAGGCTATGGCTACACCTTC	TRBJ1-2	NA	TRBV14	NA
CASSDGQTTDTQYF	TGCGCCAGCAGCGATGGACAGACCACAGATACGCAGTATTTT	TRBJ2-3	NA	TRBV4-1	NA
CASSRLLLAGDTNEQFF	TGTGCCAGCAGCCGTTTATTGCTAGCGGGAGACACGAATGAGCAGTTCTTC	TRBJ2-1	NA	TRBV28	TRBD2
CASSTATVTGEQFF	TGTGCCAGTAGTACAGCTACTGTAACGGGGGAGCAGTTCTTC	TRBJ2-1	NA	TRBV19	NA
CASSRFVTEVNEQYF	TGTGCCAGCTCACGCTTTGTGACGGAGGTCAACGAGCAGTACTTC	TRBJ2-7	NA	TRBV18	NA
CATRTGRNYGYTF	TGTGCCACCCGAACAGGGCGGAACTATGGCTACACCTTC	TRBJ1-2	NA	TRBV6-1	NA
CASSYEPTDTQYF	TGTGCCAGCAGCTACGAACCAACAGATACGCAGTATTTT	TRBJ2-3	NA	TRBV7-3	NA
CASGTRLETQYF	TGTGCCAGCGGGACCCGGTTAGAGACCCAGTACTTC	TRBJ2-5	NA	TRBV6-6	NA
CASSLDRGTEAFF	TGTGCCAGCAGCTTAGATAGGGGGACTGAAGCTTTCTTT	TRBJ1-1	NA	TRBV7-9	NA
CASSPARNYGYTF	TGTGCCAGCAGCCCCGCCCGAAACTATGGCTACACCTTC	TRBJ1-2	NA	TRBV7-2	NA
CASSQDRANQPQHF	TGCGCCAGCAGCCAAGACAGGGCCAATCAGCCCCAGCATTTT	TRBJ1-5	NA	TRBV4-3	NA
CASSPGPLGAQYF	TGTGCCAGCAGCCCTGGTCCTTTAGGGGCGCAGTACTTC	TRBJ2-5	NA	TRBV7-2	NA
CASSEVGQGISGELFF	TGTGCCAGCAGTGAAGTTGGACAGGGGATTTCCGGGGAGCTGTTTTTT	TRBJ2-2	NA	TRBV6-1	TRBD1
CASSRSRRPEGVQETQYF	TGCGCCAGCAGTCGGAGTCGCAGACCCGAGGGGGTCCAAGAGACCCAGTACTTC	TRBJ2-5	NA	TRBV10-2	NA
CASSLAGGARSEKLFF	TGTGCCAGCAGCTTAGCGGGGGGGGCAAGGAGTGAAAAACTGTTTTTT	TRBJ1-4	NA	TRBV7-2	NA
CATSRDSGANMNTEAFF	TGTGCCACCAGCAGAGATTCAGGGGCCAACATGAACACTGAAGCTTTCTTT	TRBJ1-1	NA	TRBV15	NA
CASSSPPTDTGELFF	TGCGCCAGCAGCTCCCCGCCGACAGACACCGGGGAGCTGTTTTTT	TRBJ2-2	NA	TRBV5-1	NA
CASSQVRGGELFF	TGTGCCAGCAGCCAAGTCCGGGGCGGGGAGCTGTTTTTT	TRBJ2-2	NA	TRBV14	NA
CASSFEAGVGYEQYF	TGTGCCAGCAGCTTCGAAGCGGGAGTAGGTTACGAGCAGTACTTC	TRBJ2-7	NA	TRBV7-8	TRBD2
CASSSDRGRDQPQHF	TGTGCCAGCAGTTCGGACAGGGGCCGGGATCAGCCCCAGCATTTT	TRBJ1-5	once	TRBV6-5	TRBD1
CASSFGQVDNEQFF	TGTGCCAGCAGCTTCGGACAGGTAGACAATGAGCAGTTCTTC	TRBJ2-1	NA	TRBV5-6	TRBD1
CASSLDAGTNQETQYF	TGTGCCAGCAGCTTGGATGCCGGGACTAACCAAGAGACCCAGTACTTC	TRBJ2-5	NA	TRBV5-4	TRBD2
CASSSGARSTDTQYF	TGTGCCAGCAGTTCGGGCGCCCGTAGCACAGATACGCAGTATTTT	TRBJ2-3	NA	TRBV27	NA
CASSLGGTGNYGYTF	TGTGCCAGCAGCTTGGGGGGGACAGGAAACTATGGCTACACCTTC	TRBJ1-2	NA	TRBV5-4	TRBD1
CASSLQALGDTQYF	TGTGCCAGCAGTCTGCAGGCCCTGGGGGATACGCAGTATTTT	TRBJ2-3	NA	TRBV11-1	NA
CASSLDLNAGELFF	TGCGCCAGCAGCTTGGACCTGAACGCCGGGGAGCTGTTTTTT	TRBJ2-2	NA	TRBV5-1	NA